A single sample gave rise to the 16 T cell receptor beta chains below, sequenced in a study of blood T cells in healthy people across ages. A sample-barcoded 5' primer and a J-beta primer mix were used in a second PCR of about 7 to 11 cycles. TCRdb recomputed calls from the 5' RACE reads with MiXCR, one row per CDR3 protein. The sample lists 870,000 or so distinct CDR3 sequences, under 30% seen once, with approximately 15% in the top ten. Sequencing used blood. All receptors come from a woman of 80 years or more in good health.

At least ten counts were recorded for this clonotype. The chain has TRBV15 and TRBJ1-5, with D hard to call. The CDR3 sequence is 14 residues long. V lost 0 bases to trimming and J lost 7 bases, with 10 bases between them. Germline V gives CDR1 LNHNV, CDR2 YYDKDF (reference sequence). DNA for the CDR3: TGTGCCACCAGCAGAGAGTGGAGGGAGCAGCCCCAGCATTTT. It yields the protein CATSREWREQPQHF.

The CDR3 spells CASSFDSNRGEKLFF. CDR3 DNA sequence: TGTGCCAGCAGTTTCGACAGTAATCGAGGCGAAAAACTGTTTTTT. The chain recombines TRBV6-5 with TRBJ1-4; possibly TRBD1 for D (5 bases). V was cut by 4 bases and J by 8 bases, with 17 bases left in between. Germline assignment: CDR1 MNHEY and CDR2 SVGAGI. The CDR3 runs to 15 residues.

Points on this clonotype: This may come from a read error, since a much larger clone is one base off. The chain's CDR3 is CASSPLEKPGLAGRETQFF. In nucleotides, the CDR3 is TGCGCCAGCAGCCCTCTGGAGAAACCGGGACTAGCGGGGCGGGAGACCCAGTTCTTC. The chain is built from TRBV4-1 and TRBJ2-1; 13 bases are shared with TRBD2. CDR3 size: 19 residues. The germline V gene encodes CDR1 MGHRA and CDR2 YSYEKL. J was trimmed by 13 bases and V by 4 bases; bases with no gene match: 22.

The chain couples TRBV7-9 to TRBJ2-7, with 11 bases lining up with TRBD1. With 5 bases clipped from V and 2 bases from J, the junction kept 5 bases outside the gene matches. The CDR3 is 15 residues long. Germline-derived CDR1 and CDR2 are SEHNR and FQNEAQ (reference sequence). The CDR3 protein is CASSLGTGGAYEQYF. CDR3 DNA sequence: TGTGCCAGCAGCCTAGGGACAGGGGGTGCCTACGAGCAGTACTTC.

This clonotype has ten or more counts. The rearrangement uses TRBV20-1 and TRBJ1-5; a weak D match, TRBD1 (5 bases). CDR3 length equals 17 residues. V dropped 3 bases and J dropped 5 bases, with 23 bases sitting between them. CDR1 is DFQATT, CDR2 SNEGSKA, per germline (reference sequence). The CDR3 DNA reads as TGCAGTGCTAGCACTCCCACCGGGGGGGTAGGACATCAGCCCCAGCATTTT. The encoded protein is CSASTPTGGVGHQPQHF.

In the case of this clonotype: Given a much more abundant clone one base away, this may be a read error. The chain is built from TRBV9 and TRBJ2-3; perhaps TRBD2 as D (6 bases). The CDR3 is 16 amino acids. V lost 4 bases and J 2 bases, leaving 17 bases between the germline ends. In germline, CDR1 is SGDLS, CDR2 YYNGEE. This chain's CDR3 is CASSLQGTGNTDTQYF. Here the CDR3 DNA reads TGTGCCAGCAGCCTCCAAGGGACTGGTAACACAGATACGCAGTATTTT.

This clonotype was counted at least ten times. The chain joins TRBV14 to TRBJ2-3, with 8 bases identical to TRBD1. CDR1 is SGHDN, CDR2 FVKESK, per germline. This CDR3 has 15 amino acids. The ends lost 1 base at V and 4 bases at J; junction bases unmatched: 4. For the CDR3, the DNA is TGTGCCAGCAGCCAAGGCAGGGGGCTTGCAGATACGCAGTATTTT. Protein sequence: CASSQGRGLADTQYF.

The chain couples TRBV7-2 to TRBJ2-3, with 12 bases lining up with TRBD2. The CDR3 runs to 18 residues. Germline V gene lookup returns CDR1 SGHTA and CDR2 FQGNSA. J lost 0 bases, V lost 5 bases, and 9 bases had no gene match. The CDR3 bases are TGTGCCAGCAGCCGACTAGCGGGGGTCTATTCTAGCACAGATACGCAGTATTTT. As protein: CASSRLAGVYSSTDTQYF.

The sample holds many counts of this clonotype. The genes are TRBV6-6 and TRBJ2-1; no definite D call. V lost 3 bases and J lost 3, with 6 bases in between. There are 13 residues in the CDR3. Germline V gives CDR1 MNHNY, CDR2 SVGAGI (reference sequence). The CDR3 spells CASSYRYYNEQFF. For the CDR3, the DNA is TGTGCCAGCAGTTATCGGTACTACAATGAGCAGTTCTTC.

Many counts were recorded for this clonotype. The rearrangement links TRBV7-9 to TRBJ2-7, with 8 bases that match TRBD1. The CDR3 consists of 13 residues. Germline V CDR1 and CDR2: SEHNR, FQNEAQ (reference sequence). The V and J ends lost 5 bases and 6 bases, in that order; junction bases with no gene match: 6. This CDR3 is CASSPETGVEQYF. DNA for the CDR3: TGTGCCAGCAGCCCCGAGACAGGGGTCGAGCAGTACTTC.

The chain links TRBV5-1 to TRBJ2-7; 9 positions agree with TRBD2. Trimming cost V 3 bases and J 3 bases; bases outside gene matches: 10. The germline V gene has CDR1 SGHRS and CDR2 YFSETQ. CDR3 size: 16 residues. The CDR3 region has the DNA TGCGCCAGCAGCTCCCTTCTTAGCGGGAGCGTCTACGAGCAGTACTTC. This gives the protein CASSSLLSGSVYEQYF.

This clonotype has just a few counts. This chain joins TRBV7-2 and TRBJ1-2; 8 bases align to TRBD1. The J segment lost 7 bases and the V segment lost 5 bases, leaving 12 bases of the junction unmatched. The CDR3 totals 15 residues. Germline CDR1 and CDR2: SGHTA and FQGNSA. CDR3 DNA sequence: TGTGCCAGCAGCCCCATCACTCGCGACAGGGGTGGCTACACCTTC. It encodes CASSPITRDRGGYTF.

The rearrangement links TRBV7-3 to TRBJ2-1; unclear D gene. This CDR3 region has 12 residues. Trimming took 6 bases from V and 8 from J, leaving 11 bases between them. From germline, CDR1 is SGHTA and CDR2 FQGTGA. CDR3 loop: CASSRNGDEQFF. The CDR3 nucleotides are TGTGCCAGCAGTCGTAATGGCGATGAGCAGTTCTTC.

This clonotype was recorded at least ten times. Here the CDR3 reads CASTPTSLTDTQYF. CDR3 nucleotides: TGTGCCAGCACTCCGACTAGCCTGACAGATACGCAGTATTTT. This sequence joins TRBV12-3 or TRBV12-4 and TRBJ2-3, with 7 bases identical to TRBD2. V lost 7 bases, J lost 3 bases, and 7 bases stayed unmatched. This CDR3 comprises 14 residues.

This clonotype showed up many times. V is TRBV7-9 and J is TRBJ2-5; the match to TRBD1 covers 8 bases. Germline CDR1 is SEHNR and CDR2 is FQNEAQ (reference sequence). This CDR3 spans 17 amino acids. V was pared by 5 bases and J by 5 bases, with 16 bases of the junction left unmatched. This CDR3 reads CASSGQGTILKIETQYF. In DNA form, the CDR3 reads TGTGCCAGCAGCGGACAGGGTACTATTTTAAAGATTGAGACCCAGTACTTC. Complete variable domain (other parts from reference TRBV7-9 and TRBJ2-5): DTGVSQNPRHKITKRGQNVTFRCDPISEHNRLYWYRQTLGQGPEFLTYFQNEAQLEKSRLLSDRFSAERPKGSFSTLEIQRTEQGDSAMYLCASSGQGTILKIETQYFGPGTRLLVL.

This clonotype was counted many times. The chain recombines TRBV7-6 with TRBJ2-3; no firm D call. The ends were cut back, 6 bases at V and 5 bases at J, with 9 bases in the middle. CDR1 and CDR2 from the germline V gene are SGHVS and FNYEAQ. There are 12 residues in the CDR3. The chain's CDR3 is CASSMVGDTQYF. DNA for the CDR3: TGTGCCAGCAGTATGGTGGGAGATACGCAGTATTTT. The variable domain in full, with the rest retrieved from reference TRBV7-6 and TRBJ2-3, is GAGVSQSPRYKVTKRGQDVALRCDPISGHVSLYWYRQALGQGPEFLTYFNYEAQQDKSGLPNDRFSAERPEGSISTLTIQRTEQRDSAMYRCASSMVGDTQYFGPGTRLTVL.